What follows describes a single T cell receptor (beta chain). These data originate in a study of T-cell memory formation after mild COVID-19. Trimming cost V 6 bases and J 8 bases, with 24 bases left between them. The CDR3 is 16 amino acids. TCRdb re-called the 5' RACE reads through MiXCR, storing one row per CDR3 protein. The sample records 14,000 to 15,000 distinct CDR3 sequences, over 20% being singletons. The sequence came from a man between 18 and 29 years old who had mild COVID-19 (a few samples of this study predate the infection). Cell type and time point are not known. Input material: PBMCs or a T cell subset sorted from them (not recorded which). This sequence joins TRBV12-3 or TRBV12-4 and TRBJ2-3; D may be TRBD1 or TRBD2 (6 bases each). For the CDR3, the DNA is TGTGCCAGCAGACCGACTAGGGGGGAGAACATTCCTACGCAGTATTTT. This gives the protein CASRPTRGENIPTQYF.